These T cell receptor beta chains were read from a single sample in a study of T-cell memory formation after mild COVID-19. TCRdb fed the 5' RACE reads into MiXCR, producing one record per CDR3 protein. Here the sample spans about 140,000 distinct CDR3 sequences, about 19% being singletons. Sequencing was carried out using PBMCs or a T cell subset sorted from them (not recorded which). These receptors were obtained from an adult woman who had mild COVID-19 (a few samples of this study predate the infection). Cell type and time point are not known. CDR3s include the opening cysteine and the closing phenylalanine or tryptophan. The D gene is left open where the match is weak. Not every row has a clone size; where given, it reads once, few, many or a size class.

J	D	size	V	CDR3	DNA
TRBJ2-1	TRBD2	.	TRBV11-3	CASSLGSSGSYNEQFF	TGTGCCAGCAGCTTAGGTTCTAGCGGTTCCTACAATGAGCAGTTCTTC
TRBJ2-2	.	many	TRBV12-3/TRBV12-4	CASSFRAGNTGELFF	TGTGCCAGCAGTTTTCGGGCAGGGAACACCGGGGAGCTGTTTTTT
TRBJ2-2	.	.	TRBV12-3/TRBV12-4	CASSPYSPGELFF	TGTGCCAGCAGCCCATACAGCCCCGGGGAGCTGTTTTTT
TRBJ1-2	.	few	TRBV30	CAWAYRVRDGYTF	TGTGCCTGGGCTTACAGGGTACGCGATGGCTACACCTTC
TRBJ1-4	.	few	TRBV19	CASSIGTDPRGNEKLFF	TGTGCCAGTAGTATAGGTACGGATCCGAGGGGTAATGAAAAACTGTTTTTT
TRBJ1-2	TRBD1	few	TRBV28	CASSRTGAYGYTF	TGTGCCAGCAGTCGGACAGGGGCCTATGGCTACACCTTC
TRBJ2-5	.	.	TRBV7-3	CASSQGGQETQYF	TGTGCCAGCAGTCAGGGAGGCCAAGAGACCCAGTACTTC
TRBJ2-7	TRBD1	few	TRBV20-1	CSALNRDSEQYF	TGCAGTGCCTTGAACAGGGACAGCGAGCAGTACTTC
TRBJ1-2	.	.	TRBV6-5	CASSYVSRYYGYTF	TGTGCCAGCAGTTACGTGTCCCGGTACTATGGCTACACCTTC
TRBJ1-2	.	.	TRBV7-8	CSSSLTGPVNYGYTF	TGTTCCAGCAGCTTGACGGGTCCGGTCAACTATGGCTACACCTTC
TRBJ2-7	TRBD1	.	TRBV10-3	CAISALRTGSIYEQYF	TGTGCCATCAGTGCCTTAAGGACAGGGTCTATTTACGAGCAGTACTTC
TRBJ2-1	.	few	TRBV5-1	CASTQDLSSYNEQFF	TGCGCCAGCACCCAGGACTTAAGCTCCTACAATGAGCAGTTCTTC
TRBJ2-7	.	.	TRBV7-9	CASSSGWDEQYF	TGTGCCAGCAGCTCAGGGTGGGACGAGCAGTACTTC
TRBJ1-2	.	.	TRBV29-1	CSVGGGAPTNYGYTF	TGCAGCGTTGGAGGGGGGGCACCCACTAACTATGGCTACACCTTC
TRBJ2-3	.	many	TRBV7-2	CASSPSGDTQYF	TGTGCCAGCAGCCCCTCGGGAGATACGCAGTATTTT
TRBJ2-1	TRBD2	few	TRBV7-3	CASSLRPGGESNEQFF	TGTGCCAGCAGCTTAAGACCGGGAGGGGAGTCCAATGAGCAGTTCTTC
TRBJ2-5	.	.	TRBV6-2/TRBV6-3	CASSYYSQETQYF	TGTGCCAGCAGTTACTACTCCCAAGAGACCCAGTACTTC
TRBJ1-5	.	.	TRBV2	CASSEVIQGNQPQHF	TGTGCCAGCAGTGAGGTAATTCAAGGCAATCAGCCCCAGCATTTT
TRBJ2-3	TRBD1	.	TRBV7-3	CASSTGTGSTDTQYF	TGTGCCAGCAGCACAGGGACAGGGAGCACAGATACGCAGTATTTT
TRBJ1-2	TRBD1	.	TRBV12-3/TRBV12-4	CASRPGTGIGYTF	TGTGCCAGCAGGCCCGGGACAGGGATTGGCTACACCTTC
TRBJ2-1	.	many	TRBV3-1	CASSQPNPAGLYF	TGTGCCAGCAGCCAACCAAACCCGGCGGGACTGTACTTC
TRBJ1-2	.	once	TRBV7-2	CASSFDMRAGYTF	TGTGCCAGCAGCTTTGACATGCGGGCTGGCTACACCTTC
TRBJ2-7	.	few	TRBV5-1	CASSGGTFSYEQYF	TGCGCCAGCAGCGGGGGAACATTCTCCTACGAGCAGTACTTC
TRBJ1-5	.	few	TRBV20-1	CSARIDSNQPQHF	TGCAGTGCTAGAATTGATAGCAATCAGCCCCAGCATTTT
TRBJ2-3	.	.	TRBV24-1	CATSDFYRSDTQYF	TGTGCCACCAGTGATTTTTACAGGTCAGATACGCAGTATTTT
TRBJ1-2	.	.	TRBV7-3	CASSPDSNSYGYTF	TGTGCCAGCAGCCCGGACAGCAACTCCTATGGCTACACCTTC
TRBJ1-2	.	.	TRBV24-1	CATSDYQQGYGYTF	TGTGCCACCAGTGATTACCAACAAGGCTATGGCTACACCTTC
TRBJ2-3	TRBD1	.	TRBV14	CASSQITGGTDTQYF	TGTGCCAGCAGCCAAATAACAGGGGGCACAGATACGCAGTATTTT
TRBJ2-3	TRBD1	.	TRBV4-3	CASSQGQGTGDTQYF	TGCGCCAGCAGCCAAGGACAGGGGACAGGAGATACGCAGTATTTT
TRBJ2-2	.	.	TRBV12-3/TRBV12-4	CASSFSSGAPLGRELFF	TGTGCCAGCAGTTTTTCCTCAGGGGCCCCTCTGGGTAGGGAGCTGTTTTTT
TRBJ1-1	TRBD1	few	TRBV30	CAWSVGGQLNTEAFF	TGTGCCTGGAGTGTAGGGGGACAGCTGAACACTGAAGCTTTCTTT
TRBJ2-5	TRBD2	.	TRBV3-1	CASSSTSGGSQETQYF	TGTGCCAGCAGCTCGACTAGCGGGGGGTCGCAAGAGACCCAGTACTTC
TRBJ1-1	.	few	TRBV9	CASSVQGHRDTEAFF	TGTGCCAGCAGCGTTCAGGGTCACAGGGACACTGAAGCTTTCTTT